This paragraph covers one TCR beta chain sequence. RNA extraction gave at least 5 micrograms of total RNA per sample. PCR was performed a second time for about 7 to 12 cycles using a sample-barcoded 5' primer and a J-beta primer mix. TCRdb ran MiXCR on the 5' RACE reads and lists one entry per CDR3 protein. The sample has 650,000 to 950,000 distinct CDR3 sequences, roughly 44% seen once; the top ten hold approximately 20%. The V and J ends lost 0 bases and 5 bases respectively, with 12 bases between them. This CDR3 has 16 amino acids. Germline loops: CDR1 SGHKS, CDR2 YYEKEE (reference sequence). This record comes from a study of blood T cells in healthy people across ages.

The source is a man aged 55 to 70 in good health. The chain is built from TRBV5-5 and TRBJ1-6, with D perhaps matching TRBD1 (5 bases). The sequenced sample was blood. The CDR3 region is CASSLVAGGDNSPLHF. In DNA form, the CDR3 reads TGTGCCAGCAGCTTGGTTGCGGGGGGGGATAATTCACCCCTCCACTTT. Variable domain in full (rest from reference TRBV5-5 and TRBJ1-6): DAGVTQSPTHLIKTRGQQVTLRCSPISGHKSVSWYQQVLGQGPQFIFQYYEKEERGRGNFPDRFSARQFPNYSSELNVNALLLGDSALYLCASSLVAGGDNSPLHFGNGTRLTVT.